These 14 T cell receptor beta chains came from one sample sequenced in a study of CD8 T cells in Susac syndrome. The RNA input was roughly 0.5 to 1 ug, and it was reverse transcribed with random hexamers. In TCRdb, the immunoSEQ multiplex PCR reads were re-called with MiXCR into one record per CDR3 protein. The table lists 200,000 or so distinct CDR3 sequences, 90% to 95% of them singletons. The specimen sequenced was CD4+ T cells from PBMCs. Receptor source: a human donor with multiple sclerosis.

The chain is built from TRBV18 and TRBJ1-2, with D unclear. CDR3 size: 13 residues. Trimming removed 4 bases at V and 8 bases at J, with 14 bases between. Germline V gives CDR1 KGHSH, CDR2 LQKENI. CDR3 bases: TGTGCCAGCTCACACGCCGGCGTTCGGGGCTACACCTTC. Residues: CASSHAGVRGYTF.

In its sample, this clonotype was seen once. V gene TRBV4-2 combines with J gene TRBJ2-1, with D unclear. In germline, CDR1 is LGHNA, CDR2 YNFKEQ. The CDR3 loop spans 13 amino acids. Trimming left V 8 bases short and J 3 bases short, with 11 bases between. This chain's CDR3 is CASSWSGYNEQFF. The DNA of the CDR3 is TGTGCCAGCTCTTGGAGTGGCTACAATGAGCAGTTCTTC.

The gene calls are TRBV7-8 and TRBJ1-1, with D perhaps matching TRBD1 (5 bases). Germline loops: CDR1 SGHVS, CDR2 FQNEAQ. CDR3 size: 14 residues. V was pared by 3 bases and J by 2 bases, with 10 bases between. The DNA for the CDR3 is TGTGCCAGCAGCTTCCCAGGGCTTAACACTGAAGCTTTCTTT. Translated: CASSFPGLNTEAFF.

The chain recombines TRBV2 with TRBJ1-1; 7 nucleotides align to TRBD1. J was trimmed by 1 base and V by 6 bases; bases with no gene match: 5. CDR1 and CDR2 from the germline V gene are SNHLY and FYNNEI. The CDR3 has 14 amino acids. Written as DNA, the CDR3 is TGTGCCAGCAGCGTCTGGACAGGGAACACTGAAGCTTTCTTT. As protein: CASSVWTGNTEAFF.

The V call is TRBV5-1, the J call TRBJ2-2; D is possibly TRBD1 or TRBD2 (5 bases each). V was cut by 7 bases and J by 2 bases, with 18 bases left in between. The CDR3 is made up of 16 amino acids. The germline CDR1 and CDR2 sequences are SGHRS and YFSETQ. The CDR3 coding sequence is TGCGCCAGCGGACCCCCGGGGACGGGAAACACCGGGGAGCTGTTTTTT. Translated: CASGPPGTGNTGELFF.

The V call is TRBV20-1, the J call TRBJ2-3; D gene uncertain. The germline V and J ends were trimmed by 4 bases and 10 bases, with 21 bases remaining between them. This CDR3 region has 14 residues. The germline CDR1 and CDR2 sequences are DFQATT and SNEGSKA (reference sequence). CDR3 region: CSAMGKAIYRAQYF. DNA for the CDR3: TGCAGTGCTATGGGCAAAGCCATATACCGAGCGCAGTATTTT.

V gene TRBV7-2 combines with J gene TRBJ1-6; D is uncertain. Deletions cut 1 base from V and 8 bases from J, with 12 bases between. Per germline, CDR1 SGHTA and CDR2 FQGNSA. This CDR3 comprises 15 residues. In nucleotides, the CDR3 is TGTGCCAGCAGCTTAGAGTCCAACTGGGATTCACCCCTCCACTTT. The encoded protein is CASSLESNWDSPLHF.

The chain uses TRBV2 and TRBJ2-5, with D perhaps given as TRBD1 or TRBD2 (6 bases each). Germline V CDR1 and CDR2: SNHLY, FYNNEI. CDR3 size: 13 residues. Trimming stripped 4 bases from V and 7 bases from J, with 13 bases between. This chain's CDR3 is CASSVEGGGTQYF. The CDR3 bases are TGTGCCAGCAGTGTAGAGGGGGGCGGGACCCAGTACTTC.

The genes are TRBV9 and TRBJ2-1, with D perhaps matching TRBD2 (5 bases). Germline assignment: CDR1 SGDLS and CDR2 YYNGEE. This CDR3 has 15 residues. Trimming removed 6 bases at V and 0 bases at J, with 13 bases between. DNA of the CDR3: TGTGCCAGCACTGAGGGTTTCGGCTCCTACAATGAGCAGTTCTTC. Amino acid sequence: CASTEGFGSYNEQFF.

This clonotype has only a few counts. CDR3 coding DNA: TGTGCCAGCAGCGTCGGAGGTGAGAACACTGAAGCTTTCTTT. It yields the protein CASSVGGENTEAFF. V gene TRBV9 combines with J gene TRBJ1-1; no clear D gene. CDR3 length equals 14 residues. Trimming left V 2 bases short and J 1 base short, with 9 bases between. From germline, CDR1 is SGDLS and CDR2 YYNGEE.

This chain links TRBV29-1 with TRBJ1-2; D call uncertain. Between the trimmed V and J ends, which lost 3 bases and 4 bases, there was a span of 12 bases. Germline CDR1 reads SQVTM; CDR2 reads ANQGSEA. The CDR3 runs 13 residues. CDR3 in amino acids: CSVDQGYGYGYTF. The CDR3 coding sequence is TGCAGCGTTGATCAAGGGTACGGCTATGGCTACACCTTC.

The chain is built from TRBV7-3 and TRBJ2-1; 8 bases match TRBD1. Unmatched junction bases numbered 16, after V lost 5 bases and J lost 7 bases. This CDR3 has 17 residues. The germline gives CDR1 SGHTA, CDR2 FQGTGA. The CDR3 region is CASSVISGTGLANEQFF. In DNA form, the CDR3 reads TGTGCCAGCAGCGTAATCTCCGGGACAGGTCTTGCGAATGAGCAGTTCTTC.

This sequence joins TRBV30 and TRBJ1-2, with 8 positions matching TRBD1. Trimming took 1 base from V and 7 from J; bases not matched to a gene: 5. The CDR3 sequence is 13 residues long. In germline, CDR1 is GTSNPN, CDR2 SVGIG (reference sequence). CDR3 sequence reads: CAWSGTGSSGYTF. CDR3 in DNA: TGTGCCTGGAGTGGGACAGGGTCCTCTGGCTACACCTTC.

V usage is TRBV2 and J usage is TRBJ1-1, with D possibly TRBD1 on 5 matching bases. This CDR3 contains 14 residues. V was clipped by 4 bases and J by 4 bases, with 13 bases between them. The germline CDR1 and CDR2 sequences are SNHLY and FYNNEI. DNA of the CDR3: TGTGCCAGCAGTGCCGGGAGGGGAGGCACTGAAGCTTTCTTT. Translation: CASSAGRGGTEAFF.